The clone carrying this T cell receptor beta chain was seen a single time. This sample is part of a study of CD8 T cells in Susac syndrome. Sequencing of TCR beta was performed on blood CD8+ T cells and on blood CD4+ T cells. Controls matched for age and sex were healthy donors. FACS was used to enrich TEMRA cells, whereas the CD8+ and CD4+ T cells were obtained by negative isolation. From germline, CDR1 is SQVTM and CDR2 ANQGSEA. The junction had 13 bases not matched to a gene; V was cut back by 6 bases and J by 10 bases. CDR3 length: 13 residues. Reverse transcription of about 0.45 to 1 ug RNA was performed with random hexamers. A multiplex approach, immunoSEQ multiplex PCR, amplified TCR beta CDR3 across 54 Vbeta and 13 Jbeta. One entry per CDR3 protein results from TCRdb running MiXCR on the immunoSEQ multiplex PCR reads. The profile shows around 190,000 distinct CDR3 sequences, approximately 94% of them singletons.

The sequencing sample was made of CD4+ T cells from PBMCs. The chain uses TRBV29-1 and TRBJ2-7; 9 bases align to TRBD1. The TCR comes from a human donor in good health. The CDR3 reads CSVPDRGEGEQYF. The CDR3 coding sequence is TGCAGCGTACCGGACAGGGGCGAGGGCGAACAGTACTTC.